One sample yielded the 32 T cell receptor beta chains listed below, sequenced in a study of T cell responses to AZD1222 COVID-19 vaccine. Repertoires were generated with immunoSEQ multiplex PCR, while TCRdb's copy carries only in-frame clones and drops some. The sample includes 90,000 to 100,000 clones, approximately 88% of them seen just once. The specimen was peripheral blood, collected 28 days after the second AZD1222 dose. The receptors here all came from an adult who received the AZD1222 COVID-19 vaccine.

This chain links TRBV2 with TRBJ1-1; a weak D match, TRBD1 (5 bases). Germline assignment: CDR1 SNHLY and CDR2 FYNNEI. The V gene lost 8 bases and the J gene lost 3 bases, with 10 bases spanning the gap. This CDR3 contains 12 residues. The CDR3 here is CASQGGDTEAFF. The CDR3 coding sequence is TGTGCCAGCCAGGGTGGGGACACTGAAGCTTTCTTT.

The chain is built from TRBV19 and TRBJ1-2, with a tentative D call TRBD1 (6 bases). Trimming pared 8 bases from V and 6 bases from J, leaving 19 bases between. Germline V gene sequence: CDR1 LNHDA, CDR2 SQIVND (reference sequence). This CDR3 region has 14 residues. The DNA for the CDR3 is TGTGCCAGTTTGGCCGCCGGGACAAGAAATGGCTACACCTTC. Amino acid sequence: CASLAAGTRNGYTF.

The chain has TRBV19 and TRBJ1-2; 10 nucleotides match TRBD1. Trimming removed 8 bases from V and 0 bases from J; junction bases left unmatched: 3. The CDR3 runs to 14 residues. Germline CDR1 LNHDA, CDR2 SQIVND (reference sequence). The DNA of the CDR3 is TGTGCCAGTTGGACAGGGGGATCTAACTATGGCTACACCTTC. Amino acids: CASWTGGSNYGYTF.

V and J are TRBV5-1 and TRBJ2-5; 15 nucleotides line up with TRBD2. After removal of 4 bases from V and 5 bases from J, the junction contained 18 bases not matched to a gene. Germline CDR1 and CDR2: SGHRS and YFSETQ. This CDR3 spans 20 amino acids. The chain's CDR3 is CASSEPTGLAGGLESETQYF. CDR3 bases: TGCGCCAGCAGCGAACCGACGGGACTAGCGGGGGGCCTAGAAAGTGAGACCCAGTACTTC.

The chain is built from TRBV4-1 and TRBJ1-2; no reliable D call. Trimming stripped 0 bases from V and 5 bases from J, with 16 bases between. The CDR3 sequence is 16 residues long. The germline V gene has CDR1 MGHRA and CDR2 YSYEKL. For the CDR3, the DNA is TGCGCCAGCAGCCAAGAGTCAGGTCTCCGGGCTTATGGCTACACCTTC. This codes for CASSQESGLRAYGYTF.

J is TRBJ1-1 and V is TRBV12-3 or TRBV12-4; perhaps TRBD1 as D (5 bases). The CDR3 runs to 13 residues. Trimming left V 3 bases short and J 4 bases short, with 9 bases between. The DNA for the CDR3 is TGTGCCAGCAGTTTTAGGGACGTCACTGAAGCTTTCTTT. Its translation: CASSFRDVTEAFF.

This rearrangement joins TRBV2 to TRBJ2-1, with 8 bases fitting TRBD2. The V gene's germline CDR1 is SNHLY and CDR2 FYNNEI. The CDR3 runs to 15 residues. With 6 bases clipped from V and 6 bases from J, the junction kept 10 bases outside the gene matches. Here the CDR3 DNA reads TGTGCCAGCAGCGATCCGCTAGCGGGTCGCAATGAGCAGTTCTTC. Translated, it gives CASSDPLAGRNEQFF. The complete variable domain, with remaining parts taken from reference TRBV2 and TRBJ2-1, reads EPEVTQTPSHQVTQMGQEVILRCVPISNHLYFYWYRQILGQKVEFLVSFYNNEISEKSEIFDDQFSVERPDGSNFTLKIRSTKLEDSAMYFCASSDPLAGRNEQFFGPGTRLTVL.

This chain connects TRBV19 to TRBJ1-1; possibly TRBD1 for D (5 bases). The CDR3 is 14 residues long. The V end lost 3 bases, the J end lost 0 bases, and 8 bases lay between the germline ends. Germline lookup yields CDR1 LNHDA and CDR2 SQIVND (reference sequence). CDR3 bases: TGTGCCAGTAGTATGGAGACAGTGAACACTGAAGCTTTCTTT. Amino acid sequence: CASSMETVNTEAFF.

The rearrangement uses TRBV7-2 and TRBJ2-2; D is unresolved. Trimming took off 4 bases at V and 4 bases at J, with 19 bases between the two ends. Per germline, CDR1 SGHTA and CDR2 FQGNSA. CDR3 length equals 17 residues. The CDR3 DNA is TGTGCCAGCAGCTCCAAAGGGCTCTCCCTCCTCACCGGGGAGCTGTTTTTT. Translating gives CASSSKGLSLLTGELFF.

This clone has only one observation. V is TRBV5-5 and J is TRBJ1-5; D uncertain. Trimming took off 0 bases at V and 6 bases at J, with 13 bases between the two ends. The CDR3 consists of 15 residues. Germline loops: CDR1 SGHKS, CDR2 YYEKEE (reference sequence). In DNA, the CDR3 is TGTGCCAGCAGCTTGGTGGGGTGGGGAGGTCAGCCCCAGCATTTT. This sequence encodes CASSLVGWGGQPQHF. The full variable domain, with the rest looked up from reference TRBV5-5 and TRBJ1-5, is DAGVTQSPTHLIKTRGQQVTLRCSPISGHKSVSWYQQVLGQGPQFIFQYYEKEERGRGNFPDRFSARQFPNYSSELNVNALLLGDSALYLCASSLVGWGGQPQHFGDGTRLSIL.

The rearrangement joins TRBV4-3 to TRBJ2-7, with 8 positions matching TRBD1. Per germline, CDR1 LGHNA and CDR2 YSLEER. V shed 3 bases and J 3 bases; nucleotides not matched to a gene: 4. The length of the CDR3 is 14 residues. Here the CDR3 DNA reads TGCGCCAGCAGCCAGGCCGGGACAGGCTACGAGCAGTACTTC. Translated: CASSQAGTGYEQYF.

The gene calls are TRBV5-1 and TRBJ2-7; D is unclear. Germline CDR1 is SGHRS and CDR2 is YFSETQ. V dropped 5 bases and J dropped 5 bases, with 14 bases sitting between them. The CDR3 length is 13 residues. The CDR3 DNA is TGCGCCAGCAGGCCCGTGGGTTCGGACGAGCAGTACTTC. It codes for CASRPVGSDEQYF.

This rearrangement joins TRBV10-3 to TRBJ2-7; no clear D gene. CDR3 length equals 14 residues. V lost 3 bases and J 2 bases, leaving 11 bases between the germline ends. CDR1 ENHRY and CDR2 SYGVKD come from the germline V gene. The CDR3 loop reads CAISESRWAYEQYF. The CDR3 coding sequence is TGTGCCATCAGTGAATCCAGGTGGGCCTACGAGCAGTACTTC.

This clone has only a few counts. This chain joins TRBV3-1 (or the pseudogene TRBV3-2) and TRBJ1-4, with a possible D match to TRBD1 (5 bases). CDR1 is LGHDT and CDR2 is YNNKEL in the germline V gene (reference sequence). V was cut by 1 base and J by 5 bases, with 14 bases left in between. The CDR3 is 16 residues long. CDR3 coding DNA: TGTGCCAGCAGCCAAGGATGGACACCACCGAATGAAAAACTGTTTTTT. Its protein product is CASSQGWTPPNEKLFF.

This clone was observed a single time. The chain carries TRBV6-5 and TRBJ1-2, with 8 bases identical to TRBD1. The germline gives CDR1 MNHEY, CDR2 SVGAGI. This CDR3 has 15 amino acids. Trimming took 8 bases from V and 2 from J; bases not matched to a gene: 10. Written as DNA, the CDR3 is TGTGCCAGCCAACACCTGACAGGGGCGAACTATGGCTACACCTTC. As protein: CASQHLTGANYGYTF.

The chain couples TRBV9 to TRBJ2-2; possible D gene TRBD1, 6 bases. From germline, CDR1 is SGDLS and CDR2 YYNGEE. This CDR3 contains 17 residues. Trimming took 3 bases from V and 0 from J, leaving 15 bases between them. The CDR3 is CASSANRVQSNTGELFF. CDR3 DNA sequence: TGTGCCAGCAGCGCGAACAGGGTCCAATCGAACACCGGGGAGCTGTTTTTT.

This chain joins TRBV30 and TRBJ1-1; possible D gene TRBD1, 6 bases. This CDR3 is built from 14 residues. Trimming stripped 0 bases from V and 4 bases from J, with 12 bases between. Germline CDR1 is GTSNPN and CDR2 is SVGIG (reference sequence). Here the CDR3 reads CAWSVGRGTTEAFF. The CDR3 DNA reads as TGTGCCTGGAGTGTTGGCAGGGGTACCACTGAAGCTTTCTTT.

The chain employs TRBV5-1 and TRBJ2-3; 10 nucleotides agree with TRBD2. The V gene's germline CDR1 is SGHRS and CDR2 YFSETQ. This CDR3 comprises 16 residues. J gave up 5 bases and V 2 bases, and 8 bases lay outside the gene matches. CDR3 region: CASSFGSGGAEDTQYF. The DNA for the CDR3 is TGCGCCAGCAGCTTTGGAAGCGGGGGGGCCGAAGATACGCAGTATTTT.

This clone was seen once. V gene TRBV11-3 combines with J gene TRBJ2-7; 15 positions match TRBD2. CDR3 length: 17 amino acids. CDR1 is SGHNT and CDR2 is YENEEA in the germline V gene. Unmatched junction bases numbered 10, after V lost 4 bases and J lost 6 bases. The CDR3 region has the DNA TGTGCCAGCAGCTCCCTCGGACTAGCGGGAGGGCCCGGCGAGCAGTACTTC. Its translation is CASSSLGLAGGPGEQYF.

This chain uses TRBV5-1 with TRBJ2-5, with D tentatively TRBD1 (6 bases). CDR3 length: 15 residues. CDR1 and CDR2 (germline): SGHRS, YFSETQ. V dropped 4 bases and J dropped 0 bases, with 13 bases sitting between them. This chain's CDR3 is CASSRPGVDQETQYF. CDR3 nucleotides: TGCGCCAGCAGCCGGCCAGGGGTTGACCAAGAGACCCAGTACTTC.

The chain couples TRBV5-1 to TRBJ2-6; D ambiguous. Germline V lookup: CDR1 SGHRS, CDR2 YFSETQ. The CDR3 has 18 amino acids. The V gene lost 4 bases and the J gene lost 0 bases, with 17 bases spanning the gap. Written as DNA, the CDR3 is TGCGCCAGCAGCAACCCGGTGGCCCCTGCCTCTGGGGCCAACGTCCTGACTTTC. It codes for CASSNPVAPASGANVLTF.

V is TRBV5-1 and J is TRBJ2-5, with 10 positions matching TRBD2. V lost 6 bases to trimming and J lost 2 bases; unmatched junction nucleotides: 4. This CDR3 comprises 14 residues. Germline V gene lookup returns CDR1 SGHRS and CDR2 YFSETQ. CDR3 coding DNA: TGCGCCAGCAAACTAGCGGGGCCTCAAGAGACCCAGTACTTC. It translates to CASKLAGPQETQYF.

DNA for the CDR3: TGTGCCAGCAGCTTCGAGGGCAACACTGAAGCTTTCTTT. Translated, it gives CASSFEGNTEAFF. The rearrangement uses TRBV7-3 and TRBJ1-1; D gene uncertain. This CDR3 has 13 amino acids. Trimming removed 3 bases at V and 2 bases at J, with 7 bases between. Germline V gene sequence: CDR1 SGHTA, CDR2 FQGTGA.

The gene calls are TRBV7-3 and TRBJ2-1; the match to TRBD2 covers 9 bases. V lost 4 bases to trimming and J lost 5 bases; unmatched junction nucleotides: 3. Germline V gene data show CDR1 as SGHTA and CDR2 as FQGTGA. This CDR3 has 14 residues. Here the CDR3 DNA reads TGTGCCAGCAGCTCGACTAGCGGACACAATGAGCAGTTCTTC. It specifies CASSSTSGHNEQFF.

This chain connects TRBV29-1 to TRBJ1-2; TRBD1 matches at 7 bases. The trim removed 6 bases at V and 10 bases at J, leaving 8 bases unmatched. The CDR3 is 11 residues long. Germline V gives CDR1 SQVTM, CDR2 ANQGSEA. In DNA form, the CDR3 reads TGCAGCGTCCAAACCAGGGGGGACTACACCTTC. This gives the protein CSVQTRGDYTF. The variable domain in full, completed from reference TRBV29-1 and TRBJ1-2, reads SAVISQKPSRDICQRGTSLTIQCQVDSQVTMMFWYRQQPGQSLTLIATANQGSEATYESGFVIDKFPISRPNLTFSTLTVSNMSPEDSSIYLCSVQTRGDYTFGSGTRLTVV.

The rearrangement uses TRBV13 and TRBJ2-3, with no clear D. Germline V CDR1 and CDR2: PRHDT, FYEKMQ (reference sequence). V lost 2 bases and J 4 bases, leaving 7 bases between the germline ends. The CDR3 covers 13 residues. DNA for the CDR3: TGTGCCAGCAGCTTAACAGAAGCAGATACGCAGTATTTT. Translated: CASSLTEADTQYF.

V gene TRBV5-1 combines with J gene TRBJ1-1; 7 nucleotides agree with TRBD1. The CDR3 totals 15 residues. Trimming took 4 bases from V and 3 from J; bases not matched to a gene: 9. The germline V gene encodes CDR1 SGHRS and CDR2 YFSETQ. The DNA for the CDR3 is TGCGCCAGCAGCCCGTCGACAGGGATGGACACTGAAGCTTTCTTT. Translated: CASSPSTGMDTEAFF. The entire variable domain, with the rest obtained from reference TRBV5-1 and TRBJ1-1, is as follows: KAGVTQTPRYLIKTRGQQVTLSCSPISGHRSVSWYQQTPGQGLQFLFEYFSETQRNKGNFPGRFSGRQFSNSRSEMNVSTLELGDSALYLCASSPSTGMDTEAFFGQGTRLTVV.

The gene calls are TRBV7-9 and TRBJ1-6, with 9 bases fitting TRBD1. J was trimmed by 10 bases and V by 6 bases; bases with no gene match: 16. CDR3 length equals 17 residues. Germline CDR1 and CDR2: SEHNR and FQNEAQ (reference sequence). CDR3 bases: TGTGCCAGCAGGCGACGAAAACCCGGGACAGGGTGGTCACCCCTCCACTTT. Translation gives CASRRRKPGTGWSPLHF. The complete variable domain, with remaining parts taken from reference TRBV7-9 and TRBJ1-6, reads DTGVSQNPRHKITKRGQNVTFRCDPISEHNRLYWYRQTLGQGPEFLTYFQNEAQLEKSRLLSDRFSAERPKGSFSTLEIQRTEQGDSAMYLCASRRRKPGTGWSPLHFGNGTRLTVT.

The chain uses TRBV4-1 and TRBJ1-2; TRBD1 is a possible D gene (6 bases). The CDR3 runs to 14 residues. The germline CDR1 and CDR2 sequences are MGHRA and YSYEKL. Trimming took 5 bases from V and 9 from J, leaving 19 bases between them. CDR3 region: CASSDLQGLGSYTF. DNA of the CDR3: TGCGCCAGCAGCGACCTACAGGGCCTCGGGAGCTACACCTTC.

The J gene is TRBJ1-4, the V gene TRBV5-1; TRBD1 agrees at 9 bases. The V segment lost 5 bases and the J segment 3 bases; nucleotides outside the gene matches: 5. The CDR3 has 15 amino acids. From germline, CDR1 is SGHRS and CDR2 YFSETQ. The CDR3, as DNA: TGCGCCAGCAGGTTACAGGGGGCCGCTAATGAAAAACTGTTTTTT. Amino acids: CASRLQGAANEKLFF.

V and J are TRBV6-5 and TRBJ1-3; weak D call: TRBD1 (5 bases). Germline V lookup: CDR1 MNHEY, CDR2 SVGAGI. The CDR3 covers 15 residues. V was clipped by 0 bases and J by 8 bases, with 14 bases between them. The CDR3 sequence is CASSYSGPPVDTIYF. CDR3 coding DNA: TGTGCCAGCAGTTACTCGGGGCCGCCGGTGGACACCATATATTTT.

This chain connects TRBV7-9 to TRBJ2-2; D perhaps matches TRBD1 (5 bases). The V gene's germline CDR1 is SEHNR and CDR2 FQNEAQ (reference sequence). The CDR3 sequence is 13 residues long. Deletions cut 7 bases from V and 8 bases from J, with 14 bases between. Here the CDR3 DNA reads TGTGCCAGCAATCCCCAGGGAACGGGGGAGCTGTTTTTT. Translation: CASNPQGTGELFF.